The clone carrying this T cell receptor (beta chain) was found many times. Its antigen is unknown. The read terminates 3 residues before the CDR3 end, so the remaining end is supplied by the germline J gene. Germline CDR1 reads SGHTA; CDR2 reads FQGNSA. CDR3 length equals 14 residues. Trimming removed 3 bases from V and 3 bases from J, with 8 bases in between. The data originate from a study of T cell clonality in common variable immunodeficiency. Study results and caveats: Fewer deletions and N-nucleotide insertions were reportedly seen in common variable immunodeficiency TCR beta sequences.

The protocol was immunoSEQ multiplex PCR, while the TCRdb copy is restricted to in-frame clones and leaves out a portion. There are around 50,000 clones in the sample, none observed a single time. The genes are TRBV7-2 and TRBJ1-4; TRBD1 might be the D (6 bases). The receptor's source is a person between 18 and 75 years old in good health. The sequenced material came from peripheral blood mononuclear cells. The covered CDR3 bases are TGTGCCAGCAGCTTCAGGACAGCTAATGAAAAA. Translation: CASSFRTANEK. The full-length CDR3 reads as CASSFRTANEKLFF.